This T cell receptor beta chain was captured by sequencing in a study of T cell responses to AZD1222 COVID-19 vaccine. Some clones are missing from TCRdb's copy, which holds only in-frame ones; the method was immunoSEQ multiplex PCR. The data show approximately 80,000 clones, approximately 90% seen once. With regard to this clone: The antigen remains undetermined.

Combined were second doses at about 4 or about 12 weeks. Regarding the study as a whole: Seropositive AZD1222 recipients at baseline numbered only five or six. The breadth and depth of Spike-specific TCRs increased once two AZD1222 doses had been given.

Germline loops: CDR1 SGHRS, CDR2 YFSETQ. The ends lost 1 base at V and 4 bases at J; junction bases unmatched: 5. The CDR3 spans 15 residues. The sample here was peripheral blood, taken 28 days after the second AZD1222 dose. The sequence derives from an adult who received the AZD1222 COVID-19 vaccine. The gene calls are TRBV5-1 and TRBJ2-5, with TRBD1 identical over 9 bases. The CDR3 loop reads CASSLLGQGGETQYF. The CDR3 DNA is TGCGCCAGCAGCTTGCTGGGACAGGGAGGAGAGACCCAGTACTTC.